This T cell receptor beta chain is from a study of blood T cell repertoires in COVID-19. Study-level information: Acute and convalescent COVID-19 samples came from the United States, Italy and Spain.

This CDR3 contains 18 residues. Germline CDR1 and CDR2: SGHTA and FQGNSA. The ends lost 3 bases at V and 5 bases at J; junction bases unmatched: 15. This clone showed up just a few times. Sequencing was performed with immunoSEQ multiplex PCR; in TCRdb, only in-frame clones are kept and a portion is missing. The sample carries roughly 330,000 clones, about 87% recorded once. Ages ranged from roughly 18 to 100 years, with residence in about two dozen US areas. Sequencing input: PBMCs or T cells enriched from blood (not recorded which). The V call is TRBV7-2, the J call TRBJ2-3, with 9 bases fitting TRBD2. This receptor was taken from a woman aged 30 to 39 who had recovered from COVID-19. The CDR3 loop is CASSFNGFAGGRRDTQYF. CDR3 in DNA: TGTGCCAGCAGCTTCAACGGTTTTGCGGGGGGGCGTCGAGATACGCAGTATTTT.